Shown below are 6 T cell receptor beta chains from a single sample sequenced in a study of cytomegalovirus exposure and HLA in healthy donors. PCR employed 60 Vbeta and 13 Jbeta primers. The assay was immunoSEQ multiplex PCR, and TCRdb's table has in-frame clones only and misses some. The sample has roughly 150,000 clones, about 80% seen once. The sequenced sample was PBMCs. The receptors stem from a male donor in good health and CMV-seronegative.

The chain joins TRBV4-3 to TRBJ2-7; D unresolved. The CDR3 totals 15 residues. Trimming removed 0 bases at V and 4 bases at J, with 13 bases between. The germline gives CDR1 LGHNA, CDR2 YSLEER. This CDR3 is CASSQDFLTRYEQYF. The CDR3 DNA follows: TGCGCCAGCAGCCAAGATTTCCTGACTCGATACGAGCAGTACTTC.

The chain joins TRBV5-6 to TRBJ1-3; D is unresolved. The ends were cut back, 1 base at V and 4 bases at J, with 12 bases in the middle. Germline V gives CDR1 SGHDT, CDR2 YYEEEE. CDR3 size: 15 residues. CDR3 DNA: TGTGCCAGCAGCTTGAACGGTGGAGCGGGAAACACCATATATTTT. Translation: CASSLNGGAGNTIYF. The whole variable domain, remainder taken from reference TRBV5-6 and TRBJ1-3, is DAGVTQSPTHLIKTRGQQVTLRCSPKSGHDTVSWYQQALGQGPQFIFQYYEEEERQRGNFPDRFSGHQFPNYSSELNVNALLLGDSALYLCASSLNGGAGNTIYFGEGSWLTVV.

The rearrangement uses TRBV27 and TRBJ2-1, with unresolved D. This CDR3 is built from 13 residues. Trimming cost V 3 bases and J 1 base, with 4 bases left between them. Germline CDR1 reads MNHEY; CDR2 reads SMNVEV (reference sequence). The CDR3 DNA reads as TGTGCCAGCAGTTTGTCTTCCTACAATGAGCAGTTCTTC. Translated: CASSLSSYNEQFF.

The V gene is TRBV4-3, the J gene TRBJ1-3; D possibly corresponds to TRBD1 (5 bases). The CDR3 runs 18 residues. The V end was cut by 0 bases, the J end by 0 bases, with 15 bases between. CDR1 is LGHNA, CDR2 YSLEER, per germline. The CDR3 DNA follows: TGCGCCAGCAGCCAAGAGGTCCCCCAGGGATTCTCTGGAAACACCATATATTTT. Translating gives CASSQEVPQGFSGNTIYF.

The chain uses TRBV5-1 and TRBJ2-1; 7 nucleotides match TRBD1. Per the germline V gene, CDR1 is SGHRS and CDR2 is YFSETQ. This CDR3 spans 13 amino acids. Trimming took 4 bases from V and 9 from J; bases not matched to a gene: 7. The CDR3: CASSLGTVSEQFF. The CDR3 nucleotides are TGCGCCAGCAGCCTCGGGACAGTTTCTGAGCAGTTCTTC.

The chain is built from TRBV18 and TRBJ2-4; D may be TRBD2 (5 bases). The CDR3 runs to 14 residues. Trimming cost V 2 bases and J 8 bases, with 13 bases left between them. Germline V gene sequence: CDR1 KGHSH, CDR2 LQKENI. The CDR3 spells CASSPSRDGDIQYF. DNA of the CDR3: TGTGCCAGCTCACCAAGCCGGGATGGGGACATTCAGTACTTC.